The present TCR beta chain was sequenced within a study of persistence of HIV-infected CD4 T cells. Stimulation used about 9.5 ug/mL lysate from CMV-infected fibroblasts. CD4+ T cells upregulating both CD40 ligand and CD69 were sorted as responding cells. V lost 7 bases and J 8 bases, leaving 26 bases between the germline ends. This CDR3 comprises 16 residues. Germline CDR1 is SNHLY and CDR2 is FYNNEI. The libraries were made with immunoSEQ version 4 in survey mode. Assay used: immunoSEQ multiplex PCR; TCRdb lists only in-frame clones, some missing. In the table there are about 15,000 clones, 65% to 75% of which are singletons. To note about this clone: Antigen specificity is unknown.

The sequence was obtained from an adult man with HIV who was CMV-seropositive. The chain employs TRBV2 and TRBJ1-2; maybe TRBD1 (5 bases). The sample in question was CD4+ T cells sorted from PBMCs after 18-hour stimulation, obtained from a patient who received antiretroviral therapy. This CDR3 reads CASTGGSAIVDGGYTF. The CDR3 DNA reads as TGTGCCAGCACTGGGGGTTCTGCGATCGTCGATGGCGGCTACACCTTC.